This T cell receptor (beta chain) originates from a study of T-cell reconstitution after alpha-beta-depleted transplantation in children listed by TCRdb under 2016. Background for the entire study: Using TCR repertoire profiling, the study quantitatively followed how T-cell immune reconstitution unfolded in children after TCRalphabeta/CD19-depleted allogeneic hematopoietic cell transplantation.

Study-level results and caveats: In some patients, the high TCRbeta diversity seen at day 60 was put down to recipient T cells and intrathymic progenitors that had survived conditioning. Over subsequent months, a decline in hyperexpanded clone frequencies was noted, and after one year, T-cell counts and TCRbeta diversity were mostly ascribed to newly produced T cells. About two months after transplant, the apparently early recovery of alphabetaT-cell counts reportedly depended on just several hundred clones that had expanded rapidly and came from non-depleted graft cells.

From cysteine to phenylalanine, the CDR3 is 14 amino acids long. Left in the record is the CDR3 DNA by itself, 42 bases read in frame from the first base. The trim is 1 base for V and 3 bases for J, with a gap of 7 bases between the germline ends. CDR1 and CDR2 were assigned from the germline V gene as LGHNA and YNFKEQ. About this clonotype itself: Its recognized antigen is unknown. Nothing much larger sits one base from this clone, and base qualities are not available.

This specimen's treatment or condition label, interpreted: allogeneic hematopoietic cell transplantation with graft depleted of TCRalphabeta T cells and CD19 B cells. TCRalphabeta/CD19-depleted allogeneic hematopoietic cell grafts were given to the transplant recipients, all of whom were children. The protocol used for the library was PCR. Sequencing used an Illumina HiSeq 2500. Molecular barcoding was employed in the preparation of TCR libraries, with unique molecular identifiers being used to normalize TCRbeta repertoire quantification. The public reads were reanalyzed by TCRdb: fastp trimming at Q25, MiXCR alignment, in-frame beta chains only. Each entry is one CDR3 protein sequence, shown with its most common DNA and genes. The sample has about a million distinct CDR3 sequences on record, roughly 29% of them singletons. The top ten clonotypes cover around 30% of the sample.

The material was PBMCs, mostly from graft donor cells, obtained 360 days after TCRalphabeta/CD19-depleted stem cell transplant. The rearrangement joined TRBV4-2 to TRBJ1-5, with the D segment identity uncertain. This TCR was recovered from a boy under two years old who had a stem cell transplant for SCID, so the T cells may come from the graft donor. The DNA reads as follows: TGTGCCAGCAGCCAAGTGGTCTCCAATCAGCCCCAGCATTTT. The translation is CASSQVVSNQPQHF.